The rows below give T cell receptor beta chains drawn from one sample of a study of T cells after yellow fever vaccination. TCRdb processed the 5' RACE reads anew with MiXCR; each CDR3 protein has one entry. Of around 110,000 distinct CDR3 sequences listed, approximately 8.4% are singletons. The sample consisted of CD8+ T cells sorted from PBMCs, taken 45 days after the yellow fever booster vaccination. These receptors were taken from a man aged 25-45 years who received the YFV17D yellow fever vaccine. CDR3s include the opening cysteine and the closing phenylalanine or tryptophan. The D gene is left open where the match is weak. Size is omitted from some rows. Given values are once, few, many or a class for expanded clones.

>.|.|TRBJ1-5|TRBV5-8
CASSLVQNQPQHF
TGTGCCAGCAGCTTGGTTCAGAATCAGCCCCAGCATTTT
>many|.|TRBJ2-5|TRBV29-1
CSVEGVDGSETQYF
TGCAGCGTTGAGGGGGTGGATGGTTCAGAGACCCAGTACTTC
>.|TRBD2|TRBJ2-3|TRBV2
CASSGLAGGTDTQYF
TGTGCCAGCAGTGGCCTAGCGGGAGGAACAGATACGCAGTATTTT
>many|.|TRBJ2-1|TRBV7-9
CASSSLSNNEQFF
TGTGCCAGCAGCTCCTTAAGTAACAATGAGCAGTTCTTC
>.|.|TRBJ1-1|TRBV13
CASSSDSLIDEEAFF
TGTGCCAGCAGCTCGGACAGTCTCATCGACGAGGAAGCTTTCTTT
>medium-sized|.|TRBJ2-7|TRBV5-1
CASSLGQVVEQYF
TGCGCCAGCAGCTTGGGACAGGTCGTCGAGCAGTACTTC
>many|.|TRBJ2-7|TRBV10-3
CAIRTGVTYEQYF
TGTGCCATCAGAACCGGGGTGACCTACGAGCAGTACTTC
>many|.|TRBJ2-7|TRBV21-1
CASSKRKQGSYEQYF
TGTGCCAGCAGCAAGCGGAAACAGGGCTCCTACGAGCAGTACTTC
>few|.|TRBJ2-1|TRBV20-1
CSATLSLSGEQFF
TGCAGTGCTACCTTATCGCTTTCGGGGGAGCAGTTCTTC
>many|.|TRBJ1-1|TRBV10-2
CATGLRGTEAFF
TGCGCCACGGGCCTTCGGGGCACTGAAGCTTTCTTT
>many|.|TRBJ2-1|TRBV5-1
CASSPGMYQRHNEQFF
TGCGCCAGCAGCCCTGGAATGTACCAGCGCCACAATGAGCAGTTCTTC
>many|.|TRBJ2-3|TRBV7-8
CASSVLGTDTQYF
TGTGCCAGCAGCGTCCTAGGTACAGATACGCAGTATTTT
>many|TRBD1|TRBJ2-5|TRBV24-1
CATSDSNGQGLSQETQYF
TGTGCCACCAGTGATTCCAACGGACAGGGGCTCTCCCAAGAGACCCAGTACTTC
>many|.|TRBJ2-3|TRBV7-2
CASSLAEGLTSDTQYF
TGTGCCAGCAGCTTAGCCGAGGGACTTACGTCCGATACGCAGTATTTT
>many|.|TRBJ2-3|TRBV20-1
CSTPPISTQYF
TGCAGCACGCCCCCGATCAGTACGCAGTATTTT
>many|TRBD2|TRBJ2-1|TRBV20-1
CSAPLADNEQFF
TGCAGTGCTCCACTAGCGGACAATGAGCAGTTCTTC
>few|.|TRBJ2-5|TRBV15
CATSRGPDPETQYF
TGTGCCACCAGCAGAGGACCCGACCCAGAGACCCAGTACTTC
>many|.|TRBJ2-2|TRBV20-1
CSARVTGELFF
TGCAGTGCTAGAGTCACCGGGGAGCTGTTTTTT
>many|TRBD2|TRBJ2-1|TRBV6-5
CASSYSTLAGVSSYNEQFF
TGTGCCAGCAGTTACTCGACCCTAGCGGGGGTGAGCTCCTACAATGAGCAGTTCTTC
>many|TRBD2|TRBJ2-1|TRBV6-2/TRBV6-3
CASSGTSGSSHYNEQFF
TGTGCCAGCAGTGGAACTAGCGGGAGTTCTCACTACAATGAGCAGTTCTTC
>many|.|TRBJ2-7|TRBV7-8
CASSLGASEQYF
TGTGCCAGCAGCTTAGGGGCGTCAGAGCAGTACTTC
>.|.|TRBJ1-1|TRBV18
CASSRRYRDGNTEAFF
TGTGCCAGCTCACGCCGATACCGGGACGGCAACACTGAAGCTTTCTTT
>many|.|TRBJ1-5|TRBV28
CASTFSLRGGNQPQHF
TGTGCCAGCACCTTCTCTCTCAGGGGTGGCAATCAGCCCCAGCATTTT
>many|.|TRBJ2-7|TRBV20-1
CSARDYLAAPYEQYF
TGCAGTGCTAGAGACTACTTGGCGGCCCCCTACGAGCAGTACTTC
>few|.|TRBJ2-1|TRBV15
CATSRGFGTAYNEQFF
TGTGCCACCAGCAGAGGGTTCGGGACCGCCTACAATGAGCAGTTCTTC
>.|TRBD1|TRBJ2-7|TRBV27
CASSLGGQTYEQYF
TGTGCCAGCAGTCTTGGGGGACAGACCTACGAGCAGTACTTC
>many|.|TRBJ2-3|TRBV27
CASSLLASTDTQYF
TGTGCCAGCAGTTTATTAGCGAGCACAGATACGCAGTATTTT
>.|TRBD2|TRBJ2-3|TRBV29-1
CSVEDPSGRPTDTQYF
TGCAGCGTTGAAGATCCTAGCGGGAGGCCGACAGATACGCAGTATTTT
>many|.|TRBJ2-1|TRBV29-1
CSSRVSGNYNEQFF
TGCAGCTCTAGGGTTAGCGGCAACTACAATGAGCAGTTCTTC
>many|.|TRBJ1-2|TRBV28
CASSLGREANYGYTF
TGTGCCAGCAGTTTGGGGAGAGAAGCTAACTATGGCTACACCTTC
>many|.|TRBJ2-7|TRBV6-2/TRBV6-3
CASSYGTYEQYF
TGTGCCAGCAGTTACGGTACCTACGAGCAGTACTTC
>many|.|TRBJ1-2|TRBV4-3
CASSQVLGEDYGYTF
TGCGCCAGCAGCCAAGTCCTGGGCGAGGACTATGGCTACACCTTC
>many|TRBD2|TRBJ2-7|TRBV7-8
CASSLDAGVTYEQYF
TGTGCCAGCAGCTTAGATGCGGGGGTAACCTACGAGCAGTACTTC
>.|TRBD2|TRBJ2-1|TRBV12-3/TRBV12-4
CASSLFLGEGPYNEQFF
TGTGCCAGCAGTTTATTTTTAGGGGAGGGACCCTACAATGAGCAGTTCTTC
>many|.|TRBJ2-1|TRBV12-3/TRBV12-4
CASSLQERQFF
TGTGCCAGCAGTTTACAGGAAAGGCAGTTCTTC
>.|.|TRBJ2-7|TRBV12-3/TRBV12-4
CASIRPSYYEQYF
TGTGCCAGCATCCGACCCTCTTACTACGAGCAGTACTTC
>many|TRBD2|TRBJ2-4|TRBV27
CASGPGGGGNIQYF
TGTGCCAGCGGCCCGGGGGGGGGCGGAAACATTCAGTACTTC
>many|TRBD2|TRBJ2-5|TRBV12-3/TRBV12-4
CASLAGEETQYF
TGTGCCAGCCTAGCGGGAGAAGAGACCCAGTACTTC
>.|.|TRBJ2-5|TRBV6-5
CASSYRGTASWETQYF
TGTGCCAGCAGTTACCGGGGGACGGCAAGTTGGGAGACCCAGTACTTC
>many|.|TRBJ2-3|TRBV29-1
CSVEREWGDTQYF
TGCAGCGTTGAACGGGAGTGGGGAGATACGCAGTATTTT
>few|TRBD2|TRBJ2-7|TRBV10-1
CASSPSGRLYEQYF
TGCGCCAGCAGCCCTAGCGGAAGACTGTACGAGCAGTACTTC
>few|.|TRBJ2-7|TRBV25-1
CASSELREGEPEQYF
TGTGCCAGCAGTGAATTGCGAGAAGGGGAACCCGAGCAGTACTTC
>many|.|TRBJ1-1|TRBV7-9
CASSLAGSEAFF
TGTGCCAGCAGCCTCGCCGGGAGTGAAGCTTTCTTT
>many|.|TRBJ2-7|TRBV5-1
CASRLMDEQYF
TGCGCCAGCCGGTTGATGGACGAGCAGTACTTC
>many|.|TRBJ1-5|TRBV20-1
CSARDLRDESNQPQHF
TGCAGTGCTAGAGATCTCAGGGATGAGAGCAATCAGCCCCAGCATTTT